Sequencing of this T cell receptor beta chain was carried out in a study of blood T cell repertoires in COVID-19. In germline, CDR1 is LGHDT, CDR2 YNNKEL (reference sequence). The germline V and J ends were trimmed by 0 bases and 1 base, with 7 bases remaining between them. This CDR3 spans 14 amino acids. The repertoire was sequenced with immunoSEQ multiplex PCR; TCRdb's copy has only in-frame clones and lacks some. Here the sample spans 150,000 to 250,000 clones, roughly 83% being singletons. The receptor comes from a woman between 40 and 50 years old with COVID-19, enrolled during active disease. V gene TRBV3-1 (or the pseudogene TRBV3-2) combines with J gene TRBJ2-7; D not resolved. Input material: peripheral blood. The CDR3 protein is CASSQDYSSYEQYF. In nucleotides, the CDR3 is TGTGCCAGCAGCCAAGATTACAGTTCCTACGAGCAGTACTTC.